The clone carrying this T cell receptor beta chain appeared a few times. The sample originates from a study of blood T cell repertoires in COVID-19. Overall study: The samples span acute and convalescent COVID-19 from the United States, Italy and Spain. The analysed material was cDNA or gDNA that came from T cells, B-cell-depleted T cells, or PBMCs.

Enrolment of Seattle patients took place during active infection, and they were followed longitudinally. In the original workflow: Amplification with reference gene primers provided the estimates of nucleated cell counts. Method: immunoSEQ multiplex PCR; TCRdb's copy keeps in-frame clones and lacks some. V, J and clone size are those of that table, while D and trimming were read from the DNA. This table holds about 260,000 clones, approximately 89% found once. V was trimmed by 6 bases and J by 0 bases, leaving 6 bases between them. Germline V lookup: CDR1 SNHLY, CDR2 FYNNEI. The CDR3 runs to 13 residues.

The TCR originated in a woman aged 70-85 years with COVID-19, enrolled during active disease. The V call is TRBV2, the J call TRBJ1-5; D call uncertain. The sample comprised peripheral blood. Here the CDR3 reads CASRKSSNQPQHF. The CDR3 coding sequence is TGTGCCAGCAGGAAGAGTAGCAATCAGCCCCAGCATTTT.